This T cell receptor beta chain appears in the sequencing data of a study of shared clonotypes between healthy human individuals. Overall study: The plates for each donor numbered three CD4 naive, three CD4 memory, two CD8 naive and one CD8 memory.

Study-wide results and limits: Sorted-subset samples were not fully sequenced, rarefaction indicated. Sharing of clonotypes among donors was expected to vary with sequencing depth.

Concerning this clone: What it binds is unknown.

Per the original methods: ImmunoSEQ junction-only sequences lacked quality scores, so their filtering differed. Method: immunoSEQ multiplex PCR; TCRdb's copy keeps in-frame clones and lacks some. The DNA gave D and trimming, while V, J and clone size come from that table. The sample lists 640,000 or so clones; about two thirds were seen once. The CDR3 contains 14 residues. Trimming shortened V by 4 bases and J by 4 bases, and 11 bases separated the two germline ends. Germline CDR1 MNHNS, CDR2 SASEGT. Sequencing used memory CD4+ T cells sorted from blood. Subset here: CD45RA-negative fraction. V usage is TRBV6-1 and J usage is TRBJ2-1; D is undetermined. This sequence originates from a woman in her twenties or thirties in good health. CDR3 loop: CASSGPYNYNEQFF. The CDR3 DNA sequence: TGTGCCAGCAGTGGGCCGTACAATTACAATGAGCAGTTCTTC.